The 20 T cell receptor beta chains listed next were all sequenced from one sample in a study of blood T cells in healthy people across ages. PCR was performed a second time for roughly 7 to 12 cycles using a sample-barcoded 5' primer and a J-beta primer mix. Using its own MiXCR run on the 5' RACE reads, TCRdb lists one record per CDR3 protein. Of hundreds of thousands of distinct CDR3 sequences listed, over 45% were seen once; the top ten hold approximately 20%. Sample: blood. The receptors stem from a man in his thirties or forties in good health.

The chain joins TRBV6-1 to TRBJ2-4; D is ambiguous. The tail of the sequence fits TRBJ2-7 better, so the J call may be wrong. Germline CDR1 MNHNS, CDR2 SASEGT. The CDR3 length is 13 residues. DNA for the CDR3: TGTGCCAGCAGGGATCTTATAGCCTACGAGCAGTACTTC. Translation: CASRDLIAYEQYF.

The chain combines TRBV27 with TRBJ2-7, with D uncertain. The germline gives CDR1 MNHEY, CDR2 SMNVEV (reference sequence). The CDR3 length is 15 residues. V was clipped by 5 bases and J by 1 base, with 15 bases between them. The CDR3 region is CASSRSLFQSYEQYF. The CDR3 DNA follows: TGTGCCAGCAGTCGAAGCCTCTTTCAATCCTACGAGCAGTACTTC.

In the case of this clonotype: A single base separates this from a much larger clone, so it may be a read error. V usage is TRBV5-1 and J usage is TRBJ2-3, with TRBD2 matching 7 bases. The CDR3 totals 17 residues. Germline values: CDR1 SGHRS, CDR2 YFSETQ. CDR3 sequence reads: CASSLGVVRENTDAQYF. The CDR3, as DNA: TGCGCCAGCAGCTTGGGTGTCGTGCGGGAGAACACAGATGCGCAGTATTTT.

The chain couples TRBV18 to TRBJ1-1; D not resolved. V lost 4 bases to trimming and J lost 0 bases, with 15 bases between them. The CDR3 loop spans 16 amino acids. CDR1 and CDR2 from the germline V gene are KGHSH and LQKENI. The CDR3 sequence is CASSRTRDLMNTEAFF. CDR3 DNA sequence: TGTGCCAGCTCACGAACAAGGGATCTAATGAACACTGAAGCTTTCTTT.

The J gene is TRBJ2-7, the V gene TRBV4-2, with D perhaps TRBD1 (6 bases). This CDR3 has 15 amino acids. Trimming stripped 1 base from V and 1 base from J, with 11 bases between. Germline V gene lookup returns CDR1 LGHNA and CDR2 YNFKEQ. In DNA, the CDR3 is TGTGCCAGCAGCCAAGTAGAACAGGGATCCTACGAGCAGTACTTC. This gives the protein CASSQVEQGSYEQYF.

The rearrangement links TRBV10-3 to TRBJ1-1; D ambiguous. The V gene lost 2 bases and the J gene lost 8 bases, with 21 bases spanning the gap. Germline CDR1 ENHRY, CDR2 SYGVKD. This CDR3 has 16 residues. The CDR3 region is CAISEDGSPPIKEAFF. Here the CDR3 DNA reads TGTGCCATCAGTGAGGACGGAAGCCCACCAATAAAAGAAGCTTTCTTT.

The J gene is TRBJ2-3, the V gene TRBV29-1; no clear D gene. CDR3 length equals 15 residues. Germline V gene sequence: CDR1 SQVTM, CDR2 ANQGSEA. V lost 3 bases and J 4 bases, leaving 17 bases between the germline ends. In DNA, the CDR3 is TGCAGCGTTGATGGTCACCACGAGAGCGCAGATACGCAGTATTTT. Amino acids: CSVDGHHESADTQYF.

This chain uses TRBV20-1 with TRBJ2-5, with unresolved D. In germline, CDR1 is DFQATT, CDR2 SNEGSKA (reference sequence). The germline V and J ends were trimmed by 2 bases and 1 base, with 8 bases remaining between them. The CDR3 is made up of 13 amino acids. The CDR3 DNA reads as TGCAGTGCTAGAATTCCCATCCAAGAGACCCAGTACTTC. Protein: CSARIPIQETQYF.

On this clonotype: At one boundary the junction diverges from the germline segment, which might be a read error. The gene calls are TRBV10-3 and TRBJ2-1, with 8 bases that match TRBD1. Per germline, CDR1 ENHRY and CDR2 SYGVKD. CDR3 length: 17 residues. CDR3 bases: TGTGCCATCAGGCCGGGACAGGTTAGTGAGAACTACGATGAGCAGTTCTTC. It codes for CAIRPGQVSENYDEQFF.

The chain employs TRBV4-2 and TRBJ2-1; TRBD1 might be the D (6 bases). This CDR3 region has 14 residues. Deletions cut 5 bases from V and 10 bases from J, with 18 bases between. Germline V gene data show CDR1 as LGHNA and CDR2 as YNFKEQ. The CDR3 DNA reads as TGTGCCAGCAGCGAAGTGTCCCCTGGGGGCGAGCAGTTCTTC. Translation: CASSEVSPGGEQFF.

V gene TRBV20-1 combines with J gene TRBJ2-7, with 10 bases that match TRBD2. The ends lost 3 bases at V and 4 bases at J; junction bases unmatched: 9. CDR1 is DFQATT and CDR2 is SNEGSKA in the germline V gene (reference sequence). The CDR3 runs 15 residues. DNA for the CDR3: TGCAGTGCTAGCGGCCCACTAGCGGGGACGTACGAGCAGTACTTC. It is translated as CSASGPLAGTYEQYF.

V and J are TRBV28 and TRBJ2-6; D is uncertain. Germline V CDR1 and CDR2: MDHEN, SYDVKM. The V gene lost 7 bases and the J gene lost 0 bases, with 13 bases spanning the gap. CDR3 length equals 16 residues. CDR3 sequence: CASNSLGSSGANVLTF. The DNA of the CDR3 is TGTGCCAGCAATTCGCTGGGCAGCTCTGGGGCCAACGTCCTGACTTTC.

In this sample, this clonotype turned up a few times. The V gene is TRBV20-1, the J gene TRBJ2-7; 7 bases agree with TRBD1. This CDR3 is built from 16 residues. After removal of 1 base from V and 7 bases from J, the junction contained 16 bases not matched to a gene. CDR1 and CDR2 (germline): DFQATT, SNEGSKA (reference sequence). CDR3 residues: CSARGLSTGSFGEQYF. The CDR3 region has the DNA TGCAGTGCTAGAGGCTTGTCGACAGGGTCATTTGGGGAGCAGTACTTC.

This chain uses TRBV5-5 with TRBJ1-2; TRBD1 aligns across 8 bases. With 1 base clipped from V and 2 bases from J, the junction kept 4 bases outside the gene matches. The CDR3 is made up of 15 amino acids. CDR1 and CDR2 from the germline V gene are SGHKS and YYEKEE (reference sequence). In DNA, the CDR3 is TGTGCCAGCAGCTTGCTAGGGGACAGGAACTATGGCTACACCTTC. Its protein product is CASSLLGDRNYGYTF.

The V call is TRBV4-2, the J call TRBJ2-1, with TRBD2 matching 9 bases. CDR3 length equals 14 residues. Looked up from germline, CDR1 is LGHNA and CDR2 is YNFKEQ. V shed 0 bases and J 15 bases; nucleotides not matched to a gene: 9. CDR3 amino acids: CASSQDYAAGGLFF. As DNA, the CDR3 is TGTGCCAGCAGCCAAGACTATGCGGCGGGAGGGTTGTTCTTC.

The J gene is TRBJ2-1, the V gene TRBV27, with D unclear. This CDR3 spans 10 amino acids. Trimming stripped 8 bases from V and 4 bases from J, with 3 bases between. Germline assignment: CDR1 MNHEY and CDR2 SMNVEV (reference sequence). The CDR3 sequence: CASGYNEQFF. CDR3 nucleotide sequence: TGTGCCAGCGGATACAATGAGCAGTTCTTC.

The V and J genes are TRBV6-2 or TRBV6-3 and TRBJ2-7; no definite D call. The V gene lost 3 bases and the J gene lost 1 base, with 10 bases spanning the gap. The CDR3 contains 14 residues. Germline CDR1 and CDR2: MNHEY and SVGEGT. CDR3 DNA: TGTGCCAGCAGTTATGCACCTAGTTCCTACGAGCAGTACTTC. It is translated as CASSYAPSSYEQYF.

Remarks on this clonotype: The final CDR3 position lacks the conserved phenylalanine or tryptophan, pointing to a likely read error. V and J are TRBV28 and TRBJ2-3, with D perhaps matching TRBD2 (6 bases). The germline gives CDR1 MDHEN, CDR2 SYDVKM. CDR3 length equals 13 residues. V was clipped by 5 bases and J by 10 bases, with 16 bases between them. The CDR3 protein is CASSPGTLWAQYL. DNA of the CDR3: TGTGCCAGCAGTCCTGGGACTCTGTGGGCGCAGTATTTA.

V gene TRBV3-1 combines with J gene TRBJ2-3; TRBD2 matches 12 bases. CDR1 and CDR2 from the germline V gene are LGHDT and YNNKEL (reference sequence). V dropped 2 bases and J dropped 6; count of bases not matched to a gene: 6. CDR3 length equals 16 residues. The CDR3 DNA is TGTGCCAGCAGCCAATCTAGCGGGAGGGCCAGTGATACGCAGTATTTT. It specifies CASSQSSGRASDTQYF.

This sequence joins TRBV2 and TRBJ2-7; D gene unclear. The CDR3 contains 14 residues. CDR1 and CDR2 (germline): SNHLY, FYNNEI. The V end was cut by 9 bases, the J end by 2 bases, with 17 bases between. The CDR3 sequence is CASQSGRVPYEQYF. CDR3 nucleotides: TGTGCCAGTCAGAGTGGACGGGTCCCCTACGAGCAGTACTTC.